There are a few counts of the clone carrying this T cell receptor (beta chain). The source of the sample is a study of blood T cell repertoires in COVID-19. Study as a whole: Spain, Italy and the United States supplied samples that represented acute and convalescent COVID-19. T cells, B-cell-depleted T cells, or PBMCs provided the cDNA or gDNA that served as material.

Produced via immunoSEQ multiplex PCR; TCRdb's table is partial and in-frame only. The repertoire holds hundreds of thousands of clones, with around 84% as singletons. The sequence was obtained from a woman aged 18-30 years with acute or convalescent COVID-19. Sequenced sample: peripheral blood.

The CDR3 loop is CASSLGSTEAFF. CDR3 sequence (DNA): TGCGCCAGCAGCTTGGGCAGTACTGAAGCTTTCTTT. The gene calls are TRBV5-1 and TRBJ1-1; D is unresolved. Germline-derived CDR1 and CDR2 are SGHRS and YFSETQ. CDR3 length: 12 residues. Trimming took off 0 bases at V and 5 bases at J, with 5 bases between the two ends. Looking up the rest from reference TRBV5-1 and TRBJ1-1 gives the full variable domain: KAGVTQTPRYLIKTRGQQVTLSCSPISGHRSVSWYQQTPGQGLQFLFEYFSETQRNKGNFPGRFSGRQFSNSRSEMNVSTLELGDSALYLCASSLGSTEAFFGQGTRLTVV.